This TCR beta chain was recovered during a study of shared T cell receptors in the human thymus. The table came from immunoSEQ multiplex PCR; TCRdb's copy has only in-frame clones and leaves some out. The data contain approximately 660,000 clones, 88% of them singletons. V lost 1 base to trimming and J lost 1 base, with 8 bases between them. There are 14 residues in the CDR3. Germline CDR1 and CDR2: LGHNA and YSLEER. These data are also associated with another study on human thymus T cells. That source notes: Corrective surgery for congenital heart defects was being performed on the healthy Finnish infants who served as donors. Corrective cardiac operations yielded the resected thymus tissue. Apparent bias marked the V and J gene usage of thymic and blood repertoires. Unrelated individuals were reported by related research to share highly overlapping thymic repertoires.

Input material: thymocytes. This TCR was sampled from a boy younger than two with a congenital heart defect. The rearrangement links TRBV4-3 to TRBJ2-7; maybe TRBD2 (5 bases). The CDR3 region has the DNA TGCGCCAGCAGCCAAGCCCCGGGATCCTACGAGCAGTACTTC. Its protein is CASSQAPGSYEQYF.